Below, one TCR beta chain is given with its context. As yet, its antigen is unknown. The beta constant-region primer was an equimolar mix of two oligonucleotides covering TRBC1 and TRBC2. MiXCR, applied by TCRdb to the UMI-ligation and nested PCR reads, yields one record per CDR3 protein. Of 140,000 to 150,000 distinct CDR3 sequences listed, over 15% are singletons. These data come from a study of naive and memory T cell subsets. Study outcomes and limitations: Over 90% of naive TCR sequences appeared only once, unlike memory subsets.

CMV status came from CD4+ IFNgamma after overnight CMV lysate stimulation. The CDR3 is made up of 17 amino acids. Germline V gene sequence: CDR1 SGHDT, CDR2 YYEEEE. J gave up 0 bases and V 0 bases, and 7 bases lay outside the gene matches. The J gene is TRBJ2-7, the V gene TRBV5-6; 9 nucleotides agree with TRBD1. Specimen: naive CD4+ T cells from blood. This TCR was sampled from a human donor in good health. The CDR3 DNA reads TGTGCCAGCAGCTTGGTTACAGGGGGCCCCAGCTCCTACGAGCAGTACTTC. It codes for CASSLVTGGPSSYEQYF.